This T cell receptor beta chain was identified in a study of T cells in localized non-small cell lung cancer. Study-level findings and limits: Density of T cells in blood, when higher, went with longer overall survival. The greatest T cell clonality was found in uninvolved adjacent lung (higher than in tumor).

The method was immunoSEQ multiplex PCR; TCRdb's version includes in-frame clones alone and lacks a portion of them. The sample includes tens of thousands of clones, roughly 80% of them seen just once. Turning to this clone: Antigen unknown.

This clonotype was obtained from a male donor aged 60 or older with stage III squamous cell lung carcinoma. Source: peripheral blood, taken before any cancer treatment.

The CDR3 DNA is TGCGCCAGCAGCCGGCAGGGGGTGAACACTGAAGCTTTCTTT. This translates into CASSRQGVNTEAFF. The chain uses TRBV4-1 and TRBJ1-1; 7 positions match TRBD1. Per germline, CDR1 MGHRA and CDR2 YSYEKL. The CDR3 is 14 residues long. Trimming took 4 bases from V and 0 from J; bases not matched to a gene: 2.